A single sample is the source of the 25 T cell receptor beta chains below, sequenced in a study of blood T cell repertoires in COVID-19. The assay was immunoSEQ multiplex PCR, and TCRdb's table has in-frame clones only and misses some. This sample has fewer than 350,000 clones; roughly nine tenths occur once, and the top ten carry 3.9%. Sample: peripheral blood. All receptors come from a woman aged 55-69 years with COVID-19, enrolled during active disease.

The gene calls are TRBV6-5 and TRBJ1-5; TRBD1 aligns across 7 bases. J was trimmed by 4 bases and V by 7 bases; bases with no gene match: 10. CDR1 MNHEY and CDR2 SVGAGI come from the germline V gene. This CDR3 is 15 amino acids long. CDR3: CASIRNRDSNQPQHF. The CDR3 nucleotides are TGTGCCAGCATTAGAAACCGGGACAGTAATCAGCCCCAGCATTTT.

This sequence joins TRBV5-6 and TRBJ1-2; D gene ambiguous. Trimming shortened V by 4 bases and J by 4 bases, and 17 bases separated the two germline ends. There are 15 residues in the CDR3. Germline CDR1 SGHDT, CDR2 YYEEEE. Written as DNA, the CDR3 is TGTGCCAGCAGCCGGCGGAGGAGGGATAGCTATGGCTACACCTTC. It codes for CASSRRRRDSYGYTF.

The CDR3 DNA sequence: TGCGCCAGCAGCTGGACCCGGGGCAATGAGCAGTTCTTC. It yields the protein CASSWTRGNEQFF. This chain uses TRBV5-1 with TRBJ2-1, with D possibly matching TRBD2 (5 bases). This CDR3 has 13 amino acids. In germline, CDR1 is SGHRS, CDR2 YFSETQ. Trimming removed 3 bases at V and 6 bases at J, with 10 bases between.

This chain joins TRBV5-1 and TRBJ2-7; tentative D call: TRBD1 (6 bases). The V gene's germline CDR1 is SGHRS and CDR2 YFSETQ. Trimming left V 0 bases short and J 7 bases short, with 17 bases between. This CDR3 is 15 amino acids long. CDR3 protein: CASSLVPTGFSEQYF. The CDR3 nucleotides read TGCGCCAGCAGCTTGGTACCGACAGGATTTTCGGAGCAGTACTTC.

The gene calls are TRBV7-2 and TRBJ1-2, with D maybe TRBD1 (5 bases). Germline loops: CDR1 SGHTA, CDR2 FQGNSA. V was clipped by 5 bases and J by 7 bases, with 20 bases between them. The CDR3 covers 15 residues. The CDR3 here is CASSPPGLGRGGYTF. CDR3 bases: TGTGCCAGCAGCCCACCAGGTCTGGGTAGGGGTGGCTACACCTTC. The whole variable domain, filled in from reference TRBV7-2 and TRBJ1-2, reads GAGVSQSPSNKVTEKGKDVELRCDPISGHTALYWYRQSLGQGLEFLIYFQGNSAPDKSGLPSDRFSAERTGGSVSTLTIQRTQQEDSAVYLCASSPPGLGRGGYTFGSGTRLTVV.

The V gene is TRBV6-4, the J gene TRBJ1-6; 8 nucleotides match TRBD1. J was trimmed by 7 bases and V by 0 bases; bases with no gene match: 2. The CDR3 runs 15 residues. Germline-derived CDR1 and CDR2 are MRHNA and SNTAGT. CDR3 amino acids: CASSDSRQGNSPLHF. The CDR3 nucleotides read TGTGCCAGCAGTGACTCCCGACAGGGGAATTCACCCCTCCACTTT.

Concerning this clone: Other DNA variants within this sample encode the same CDR3. The V call is TRBV28, the J call TRBJ1-5; possible D gene TRBD1, 6 bases. This CDR3 spans 14 amino acids. V lost 2 bases and J lost 4, with 9 bases in between. Germline CDR1 and CDR2: MDHEN and SYDVKM. CDR3 region: CASSLGGANQPQHF. CDR3 nucleotides: TGTGCCAGCAGTTTAGGGGGGGCAAATCAGCCCCAGCATTTT.

The CDR3 coding sequence is TGTGCCAGCAGTAACGGGGGTGGGAATGAAAAACTGTTTTTT. Translation gives CASSNGGGNEKLFF. The chain combines TRBV28 with TRBJ1-4, with D possibly matching TRBD1 (5 bases). Germline values: CDR1 MDHEN, CDR2 SYDVKM. Trimming left V 5 bases short and J 5 bases short, with 12 bases between. This CDR3 spans 14 amino acids.

The chain combines TRBV6-5 with TRBJ1-4; D possibly corresponds to TRBD1 (6 bases). This CDR3 is 13 amino acids long. Deletions cut 8 bases from V and 5 bases from J, with 12 bases between. Germline V gives CDR1 MNHEY, CDR2 SVGAGI. The CDR3: CASSPGVNEKLFF. In nucleotides, the CDR3 is TGTGCCAGCTCGCCAGGGGTGAATGAAAAACTGTTTTTT.

The V and J genes are TRBV13 and TRBJ2-2; 8 bases agree with TRBD2. CDR3 length: 15 amino acids. Per germline, CDR1 PRHDT and CDR2 FYEKMQ (reference sequence). The ends lost 3 bases at V and 4 bases at J; junction bases unmatched: 4. The CDR3 loop reads CASSFGAGATGELFF. The CDR3, as DNA: TGTGCCAGCAGCTTCGGAGCGGGAGCCACCGGGGAGCTGTTTTTT.

The chain combines TRBV5-1 with TRBJ2-7, with 7 bases lining up with TRBD1. CDR3 size: 14 residues. Losses at the gene ends were 0 bases for V and 3 bases for J; bases not matched to a gene: 3. Germline-derived CDR1 and CDR2 are SGHRS and YFSETQ. DNA for the CDR3: TGCGCCAGCAGCTTGGAGGGACAGCGCTACGAGCAGTACTTC. It codes for CASSLEGQRYEQYF.

This clone is a singleton in its sample. The chain is built from TRBV7-2 and TRBJ2-7; D might be TRBD1 (7 bases). V lost 2 bases to trimming and J lost 2 bases, with 10 bases between them. Germline V gene lookup returns CDR1 SGHTA and CDR2 FQGNSA. The CDR3 length is 14 residues. In DNA, the CDR3 is TGTGCCAGCAGCTTACAGGGGGGACCCTACGAGCAGTACTTC. This sequence encodes CASSLQGGPYEQYF.

V usage is TRBV7-2 and J usage is TRBJ1-1, with D perhaps matching TRBD1 (5 bases). The CDR3 covers 13 residues. CDR1 and CDR2 (germline): SGHTA, FQGNSA. V lost 4 bases and J 12 bases, leaving 18 bases between the germline ends. CDR3 in DNA: TGTGCCAGCAGCTCCGACCGGCAGGGTGTTCCTTTCTTT. Translation gives CASSSDRQGVPFF.

In DNA form, the CDR3 reads TGCAGTGCTAGTCAGATCCGCGGTGCACAAGAGACCCAGTACTTC. This sequence encodes CSASQIRGAQETQYF. This chain uses TRBV20-1 with TRBJ2-5; D uncertain. The germline V gene encodes CDR1 DFQATT and CDR2 SNEGSKA (reference sequence). V lost 3 bases and J 2 bases, leaving 16 bases between the germline ends. CDR3 length: 15 amino acids.

The gene calls are TRBV11-3 and TRBJ1-1, with D maybe TRBD1 (5 bases). Trimming left V 5 bases short and J 3 bases short, with 16 bases between. The CDR3 length is 15 residues. Looked up from germline, CDR1 is SGHNT and CDR2 is YENEEA. CDR3 protein: CASSQPAGVDTEAFF. Written as DNA, the CDR3 is TGTGCCAGCAGCCAACCGGCGGGGGTTGACACTGAAGCTTTCTTT.

The chain links TRBV14 to TRBJ2-3; 8 nucleotides agree with TRBD1. Per germline, CDR1 SGHDN and CDR2 FVKESK. The length of the CDR3 is 15 residues. V gave up 0 bases and J gave up 10 bases; unmatched junction bases: 9. The CDR3 loop is CASSQEGTGILPQYF. The CDR3 region has the DNA TGTGCCAGCAGCCAAGAGGGGACAGGTATTCTTCCGCAGTATTTT.

The V and J genes are TRBV5-6 and TRBJ1-2; D gene uncertain. This CDR3 is built from 12 residues. Germline CDR1 SGHDT, CDR2 YYEEEE. Trimming took off 3 bases at V and 8 bases at J, with 11 bases between the two ends. The DNA of the CDR3 is TGTGCCAGCAGCTGGGCGGGGAACGGCTACACCTTC. Amino acid sequence: CASSWAGNGYTF. Combining the CDR3 with reference TRBV5-6 and TRBJ1-2 gives the whole variable domain DAGVTQSPTHLIKTRGQQVTLRCSPKSGHDTVSWYQQALGQGPQFIFQYYEEEERQRGNFPDRFSGHQFPNYSSELNVNALLLGDSALYLCASSWAGNGYTFGSGTRLTVV.

This clone was detected once. The chain couples TRBV7-2 to TRBJ2-7, with D unclear. The germline V and J ends were trimmed by 1 base and 12 bases, with 16 bases remaining between them. The germline V gene encodes CDR1 SGHTA and CDR2 FQGNSA. The CDR3 loop spans 13 amino acids. The CDR3 coding sequence is TGTGCCAGCAGCTTAGACCCTCATAACCGGTGGTACTTC. Translating it yields CASSLDPHNRWYF.

This chain connects TRBV5-4 to TRBJ1-2; the D is unclear. Germline assignment: CDR1 SGHNT and CDR2 YYREEE (reference sequence). This CDR3 is built from 13 residues. Trimming cost V 0 bases and J 4 bases, with 7 bases left between them. For the CDR3, the DNA is TGTGCCAGCAGCTTGGATATAATCTATGGCTACACCTTC. As protein: CASSLDIIYGYTF. Drawing the rest from reference TRBV5-4 and TRBJ1-2, the complete variable domain is ETGVTQSPTHLIKTRGQQVTLRCSSQSGHNTVSWYQQALGQGPQFIFQYYREEENGRGNFPPRFSGLQFPNYSSELNVNALELDDSALYLCASSLDIIYGYTFGSGTRLTVV.

Only one count was recorded for this clone. The chain has TRBV12-3 or TRBV12-4 and TRBJ1-1; TRBD1 matches at 7 bases. V was pared by 6 bases and J by 0 bases, with 1 base of the junction left unmatched. The CDR3 totals 13 residues. The CDR3, as DNA: TGTGCCAGCAGCCAGGGGGTGAACACTGAAGCTTTCTTT. Translating gives CASSQGVNTEAFF.

To note about this clone: This same CDR3 is encoded by further DNA sequences in the sample. The gene calls are TRBV6-5 and TRBJ2-5; 7 bases align to TRBD1. The germline V gene has CDR1 MNHEY and CDR2 SVGAGI. CDR3 length: 16 amino acids. The J segment lost 2 bases and the V segment lost 2 bases, leaving 8 bases of the junction unmatched. CDR3 DNA sequence: TGTGCCAGCAGTTACGCGGGTGCAGGGGGTCAAGAGACCCAGTACTTC. The encoded protein is CASSYAGAGGQETQYF.

CDR3 nucleotides: TGTGCCAGCAGTTTAAGCGGGGGGGCAGGGGATACGCAGTATTTT. It encodes CASSLSGGAGDTQYF. The chain combines TRBV27 with TRBJ2-3, with 10 bases aligning to TRBD2. The CDR3 has 15 amino acids. Germline trimming cut 2 bases from V and 6 bases from J; bases unmatched to any gene: 5. Germline CDR1 reads MNHEY; CDR2 reads SMNVEV (reference sequence).

The chain links TRBV19 to TRBJ1-6; no clear D gene. CDR1 and CDR2 from the germline V gene are LNHDA and SQIVND (reference sequence). The CDR3 length is 17 residues. Trimming shortened V by 5 bases and J by 6 bases, and 20 bases separated the two germline ends. CDR3 region: CASSPNGGPSLNSPLHF. CDR3 in DNA: TGTGCCAGTAGTCCTAATGGAGGTCCTTCCCTTAATTCACCCCTCCACTTT. Based on the CDR3 plus reference TRBV19 and TRBJ1-6, the full variable domain is DGGITQSPKYLFRKEGQNVTLSCEQNLNHDAMYWYRQDPGQGLRLIYYSQIVNDFQKGDIAEGYSVSREKKESFPLTVTSAQKNPTAFYLCASSPNGGPSLNSPLHFGNGTRLTVT.

This CDR3 reads CSASRQGIIEAFF. The CDR3 DNA reads TGCAGTGCTAGTCGACAGGGCATCATTGAAGCTTTCTTT. The chain uses TRBV20-1 and TRBJ1-1, with TRBD1 matching over 7 bases. V shed 3 bases, J shed 7 bases, and the junction held 8 bases outside the gene matches. The CDR3 totals 13 residues. Germline-derived CDR1 and CDR2 are DFQATT and SNEGSKA (reference sequence).

The CDR3 sequence is CASLRGQGNSPLHF. The CDR3 nucleotides read TGTGCCAGCCTTAGGGGACAGGGGAATTCACCCCTCCACTTT. The V call is TRBV2, the J call TRBJ1-6, with 10 bases lining up with TRBD1. CDR1 is SNHLY and CDR2 is FYNNEI in the germline V gene. CDR3 length: 14 amino acids. V lost 8 bases to trimming and J lost 7 bases; unmatched junction nucleotides: 5.